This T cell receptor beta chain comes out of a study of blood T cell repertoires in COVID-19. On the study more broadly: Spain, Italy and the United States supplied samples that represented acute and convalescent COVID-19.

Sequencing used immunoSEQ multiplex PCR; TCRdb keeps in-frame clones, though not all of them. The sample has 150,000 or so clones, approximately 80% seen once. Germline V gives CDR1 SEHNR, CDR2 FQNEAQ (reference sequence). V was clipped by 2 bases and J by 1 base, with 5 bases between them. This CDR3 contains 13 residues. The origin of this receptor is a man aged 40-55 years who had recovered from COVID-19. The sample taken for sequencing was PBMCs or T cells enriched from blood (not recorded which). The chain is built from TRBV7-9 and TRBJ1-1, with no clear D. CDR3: CASSLQENTEAFF. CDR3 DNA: TGTGCCAGCAGCTTACAGGAGAACACTGAAGCTTTCTTT.